This T cell receptor (beta chain) was recorded in a study of blood T cells in healthy people across ages. CDR3 size: 14 residues. V dropped 8 bases and J dropped 5 bases, with 16 bases sitting between them. Sample-barcoded 5' priming and a J-beta primer mix drove a second PCR of roughly 7 to 11 cycles. A single record per CDR3 protein comes from TCRdb applying MiXCR to the 5' RACE reads. Here the sample spans approximately 1,700,000 distinct CDR3 sequences, around 42% being singletons. The sample consisted of blood. V usage is TRBV12-3 or TRBV12-4 and J usage is TRBJ2-4; D is uncertain. The receptor comes from a human donor in good health. The CDR3 is CASGPTLNQNIQYF. The CDR3 nucleotides read TGTGCCAGCGGTCCTACGTTGAACCAAAACATTCAGTACTTC.